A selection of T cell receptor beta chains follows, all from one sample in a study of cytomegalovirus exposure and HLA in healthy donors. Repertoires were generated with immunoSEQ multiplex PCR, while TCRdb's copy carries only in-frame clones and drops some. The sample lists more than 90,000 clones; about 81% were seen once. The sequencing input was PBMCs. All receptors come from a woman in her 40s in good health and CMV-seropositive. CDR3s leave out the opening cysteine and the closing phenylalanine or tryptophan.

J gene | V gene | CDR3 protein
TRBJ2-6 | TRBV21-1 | ASSKGPDRAGANVLT
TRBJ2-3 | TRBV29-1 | SVEDSTSGADTQY
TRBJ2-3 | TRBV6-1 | ASSRDYHSTDTQY
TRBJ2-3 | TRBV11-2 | ASSPRTGLGDTQY
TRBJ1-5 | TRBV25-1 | ASSDIQGSQPQH
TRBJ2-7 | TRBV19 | ASTQGYEQY
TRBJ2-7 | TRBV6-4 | ASSDGGLKDSYEQY
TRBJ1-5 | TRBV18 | ASSGGGNQPQH
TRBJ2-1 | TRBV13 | ASSLGSPSYNEQF
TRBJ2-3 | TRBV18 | ASSSGLAGTTDTQY
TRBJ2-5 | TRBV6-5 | ASSYREGRTQY
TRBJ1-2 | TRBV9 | ASSGPSGSGGYT
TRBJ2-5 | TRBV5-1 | ASSALQGQAETQY